This passage covers 20 T cell receptor beta chains from one sample sequenced in a study of Graves' ophthalmopathy and Graves' hyperthyroidism. RNA transcripts were the template, and TCR beta CDR3 regions were amplified from them. Scientists carried out first-round RT-PCR using HTBI primers and then a second-round multiplex PCR. TCRdb ran MiXCR on the multiplex PCR reads and lists one entry per CDR3 protein. The sample includes about 740,000 distinct CDR3 sequences, 40% of them seen just once. The sample was peripheral blood. Every receptor here comes from an adult man with Graves' ophthalmopathy.

This clonotype was counted a few times. The rearrangement uses TRBV7-2 and TRBJ2-7; D not resolved. Germline V gene lookup returns CDR1 SGHTA and CDR2 FQGNSA. The CDR3 consists of 14 residues. Trimming stripped 4 bases from V and 0 bases from J, with 10 bases between. DNA for the CDR3: TGTGCCAGCAGCTCGAAGCCCCTCTCCTACGAGCAGTACTTC. As protein: CASSSKPLSYEQYF.

This clonotype was picked up many times. CDR3 region: CASSSTGNRNEQYF. In nucleotides, the CDR3 is TGTGCCAGCAGCTCGACAGGTAATAGGAACGAGCAGTACTTC. The chain uses TRBV11-1 and TRBJ2-7; perhaps TRBD1 as D (6 bases). Germline V gives CDR1 SGHAT, CDR2 FQDESV (reference sequence). Deletions cut 4 bases from V and 5 bases from J, with 15 bases between. There are 14 residues in the CDR3.

Ten or more counts support this clonotype. This chain uses TRBV9 with TRBJ2-5; D is perhaps TRBD1 (8 bases). The germline V and J ends were trimmed by 2 bases and 1 base, with 15 bases remaining between them. Germline V lookup: CDR1 SGDLS, CDR2 YYNGEE. This CDR3 comprises 16 residues. This CDR3 is CASSVGQGGFQETQYF. The DNA of the CDR3 is TGTGCCAGCAGCGTCGGACAGGGAGGGTTCCAAGAGACCCAGTACTTC.

This clonotype turned up a few times. The chain employs TRBV11-2 and TRBJ2-7; 8 nucleotides match TRBD1. The CDR3 covers 15 residues. Germline CDR1 reads SGHAT; CDR2 reads FQNNGV. Trimming at V came to 3 bases and at J to 5 bases, leaving 9 bases not matched to a gene. CDR3 region: CASSLVDRAVDEQYF. CDR3 DNA: TGTGCCAGCAGCTTGGTGGACAGGGCCGTGGACGAGCAGTACTTC.

The V call is TRBV19, the J call TRBJ2-3; the D gene is possibly TRBD2 (5 bases). CDR3 length equals 15 residues. V was cut by 3 bases and J by 2 bases, with 12 bases left in between. The germline V gene encodes CDR1 LNHDA and CDR2 SQIVND (reference sequence). This CDR3 is CASSMSEGTTDTQYF. CDR3 DNA: TGTGCCAGTAGTATGAGTGAGGGTACCACAGATACGCAGTATTTT.

The chain combines TRBV7-6 with TRBJ1-4; D unresolved. V was trimmed by 6 bases and J by 4 bases, leaving 12 bases between them. The germline V gene has CDR1 SGHVS and CDR2 FNYEAQ. This CDR3 region has 14 residues. CDR3 in amino acids: CASSLTRINEKLFF. Written as DNA, the CDR3 is TGTGCCAGCAGTTTAACGCGGATTAATGAAAAACTGTTTTTT. Full variable domain (remainder filled in from reference TRBV7-6 and TRBJ1-4): GAGVSQSPRYKVTKRGQDVALRCDPISGHVSLYWYRQALGQGPEFLTYFNYEAQQDKSGLPNDRFSAERPEGSISTLTIQRTEQRDSAMYRCASSLTRINEKLFFGSGTQLSVL.

Many counts were recorded for this clonotype. The chain uses TRBV9 and TRBJ2-5; 8 bases are a match to TRBD2. This CDR3 is built from 14 residues. Germline trimming cut 3 bases from V and 2 bases from J; bases unmatched to any gene: 3. CDR1 and CDR2 (germline): SGDLS, YYNGEE. CDR3 protein: CASSGGLAQETQYF. The CDR3 DNA follows: TGTGCCAGCAGCGGAGGACTAGCTCAAGAGACCCAGTACTTC.

The rearrangement joins TRBV4-1 to TRBJ2-7, with TRBD1 matching over 11 bases. The CDR3 runs to 15 residues. V was pared by 3 bases and J by 3 bases, with 4 bases of the junction left unmatched. Germline V gives CDR1 MGHRA, CDR2 YSYEKL. In nucleotides, the CDR3 is TGCGCCAGCAGCCAGTCCGGGACAGGGGGCTACGAGCAGTACTTC. Translating it yields CASSQSGTGGYEQYF.

The chain uses TRBV20-1 and TRBJ2-3, with TRBD1 identical over 7 bases. In germline, CDR1 is DFQATT, CDR2 SNEGSKA (reference sequence). The CDR3 consists of 15 residues. V was pared by 6 bases and J by 4 bases, with 13 bases of the junction left unmatched. This CDR3 reads CSAQPPQGWADTQYF. The CDR3 nucleotides read TGCAGTGCCCAGCCGCCACAGGGGTGGGCAGATACGCAGTATTTT.

This clonotype was picked up a small number of times. This chain links TRBV7-9 with TRBJ1-5; tentative D call: TRBD1 (6 bases). Germline V CDR1 and CDR2: SEHNR, FQNEAQ (reference sequence). There are 15 residues in the CDR3. V gave up 2 bases and J gave up 0 bases, with 8 bases separating them. The CDR3 is CASSLTGSSNQPQHF. CDR3 DNA: TGTGCCAGCAGCTTAACAGGGAGTAGCAATCAGCCCCAGCATTTT.

This clonotype appeared many times. CDR3 region: CAEGGVNTEAFF. CDR3 DNA sequence: TGTGCCGAAGGTGGGGTTAACACTGAAGCTTTCTTT. The rearrangement uses TRBV2 and TRBJ1-1; D is unresolved. The germline CDR1 and CDR2 sequences are SNHLY and FYNNEI. V lost 11 bases to trimming and J lost 2 bases, with 12 bases between them. The CDR3 runs 12 residues. The full variable domain, completed using reference TRBV2 and TRBJ1-1, is EPEVTQTPSHQVTQMGQEVILRCVPISNHLYFYWYRQILGQKVEFLVSFYNNEISEKSEIFDDQFSVERPDGSNFTLKIRSTKLEDSAMYFCAEGGVNTEAFFGQGTRLTVV.

Remarks on this clonotype: The junction departs from the called germline gene at one end, perhaps through a read error. The rearrangement joins TRBV10-3 to TRBJ2-7; TRBD2 agrees at 13 bases. Germline CDR1 reads ENHRY; CDR2 reads SYGVKD. This CDR3 has 13 amino acids. The CDR3 DNA follows: TGTGCCAGCAGTCCCGGGACTAGCGGGGCAAAAAACTTC. Amino acids: CASSPGTSGAKNF.

This clonotype was seen a single time. An end of the junction differs from the germline gene, which may be a read error. The gene calls are TRBV24-1 and TRBJ1-2; no definite D call. Germline V gives CDR1 KGHDR, CDR2 SFDVKD. The CDR3 consists of 12 residues. CDR3 protein: CASSFGGHGYTF. CDR3 DNA: TGTGCCAGCAGTTTTGGAGGGCATGGCTACACCTTC.

The table lists this clonotype with many counts. The V and J genes are TRBV2 and TRBJ2-7, with D possibly called TRBD1 or TRBD2 (5 bases each). The V gene lost 6 bases and the J gene lost 7 bases, with 16 bases spanning the gap. CDR1 is SNHLY and CDR2 is FYNNEI in the germline V gene. CDR3 size: 13 residues. The CDR3 nucleotides read TGTGCCAGCAGGATTTCCGGGACGTTAGAGCAGTACTTC. Its translation: CASRISGTLEQYF.

This clonotype was recorded at least ten times. This rearrangement joins TRBV2 to TRBJ1-2, with no clear D. The CDR3 has 13 residues. Trimming left V 10 bases short and J 13 bases short, with 25 bases between. Germline V gene lookup returns CDR1 SNHLY and CDR2 FYNNEI. The CDR3 reads CAKGRTGVGESTF. CDR3 bases: TGTGCCAAAGGACGGACTGGAGTTGGTGAATCCACCTTC.

The chain has TRBV2 and TRBJ2-5, with TRBD2 as a possible D gene (6 bases). There are 15 residues in the CDR3. CDR1 and CDR2 from the germline V gene are SNHLY and FYNNEI. V was cut by 2 bases and J by 5 bases, with 15 bases left in between. CDR3 DNA sequence: TGTGCCAGCAGTGAACCGGGCAGCCGGGGGGAGACCCAGTACTTC. It yields the protein CASSEPGSRGETQYF. Full variable domain (outside the CDR3, taken from reference TRBV2 and TRBJ2-5): EPEVTQTPSHQVTQMGQEVILRCVPISNHLYFYWYRQILGQKVEFLVSFYNNEISEKSEIFDDQFSVERPDGSNFTLKIRSTKLEDSAMYFCASSEPGSRGETQYFGPGTRLLVL.

This clonotype was detected a few times. This chain links TRBV10-3 with TRBJ2-7; a possible D gene is TRBD1 (6 bases). The germline V and J ends were trimmed by 10 bases and 2 bases, with 12 bases remaining between them. The germline CDR1 and CDR2 sequences are ENHRY and SYGVKD. CDR3 length: 12 amino acids. CDR3 nucleotide sequence: TGTGCCAGCAACGAGGGGGCCTACGAGCAGTACTTC. Its protein is CASNEGAYEQYF.

The J gene is TRBJ2-7, the V gene TRBV20-1; 7 positions agree with TRBD2. The CDR3 has 15 residues. The germline V gene encodes CDR1 DFQATT and CDR2 SNEGSKA (reference sequence). J lost 7 bases, V lost 2 bases, and 14 bases had no gene match. The CDR3: CSARPPNGRVEEQYF. The CDR3 DNA follows: TGCAGTGCTAGACCTCCAAATGGGAGGGTTGAGGAGCAGTACTTC.

The rearrangement uses TRBV2 and TRBJ2-7; D may match TRBD1 or TRBD2 (5 bases each). Trimming left V 7 bases short and J 3 bases short, with 19 bases between. CDR3 length equals 15 residues. Germline CDR1 and CDR2: SNHLY and FYNNEI. CDR3 DNA sequence: TGTGCCAGCAACCCCGGGGCGGGCCACGTCTACGAGCAGTACTTC. It translates to CASNPGAGHVYEQYF.

V usage is TRBV6-6 and J usage is TRBJ1-1; tentative D call: TRBD1 (5 bases). V was cut by 2 bases and J by 3 bases, with 13 bases left in between. The germline V gene has CDR1 MNHNY and CDR2 SVGAGI (reference sequence). The length of the CDR3 is 15 residues. The CDR3 region is CASSYLPTAHTEAFF. CDR3 bases: TGTGCCAGCAGTTACCTCCCGACAGCCCACACTGAAGCTTTCTTT.